Each of the 9 T cell receptor beta chains below was sequenced from the same sample in a study of T cell repertoires in cytomegalovirus infection. MiXCR was run by TCRdb on the reads, yielding one entry per CDR3 protein. The sample consists of approximately 470,000 distinct CDR3 sequences, about 42% of them appearing once. For these receptors, no antigen is known. Sequences were derived from cultured PBMCs, sampled from culture after CMV antigen stimulation. These receptors all come from a human donor in good health (CMV status not recorded). Some clones in this sample may be carry-over from other donors' samples.

This clonotype occurred once. The chain employs TRBV2 and TRBJ2-5; no clear D. CDR3 length: 14 amino acids. Trimming removed 5 bases from V and 9 bases from J, with 19 bases in between. Germline V gives CDR1 SNHLY, CDR2 FYNNEI. The CDR3 bases are TGTGCCAGCAGTCCCGGACGCCGTCAGTTGTCCCAGTACTTC. The encoded protein is CASSPGRRQLSQYF.

The rearrangement uses TRBV2 and TRBJ1-2; TRBD1 might be the D (6 bases). The V and J ends lost 8 bases and 0 bases respectively, with 13 bases between them. Germline CDR1 and CDR2: SNHLY and FYNNEI. CDR3 length equals 14 residues. The CDR3 is CASQTGRANYGYTF. The CDR3 bases are TGTGCCAGCCAGACAGGCCGAGCTAACTATGGCTACACCTTC.

The chain uses TRBV20-1 and TRBJ2-3; the match to TRBD2 covers 14 bases. Losses at the gene ends were 5 bases for V and 0 bases for J; bases not matched to a gene: 13. This CDR3 region has 19 residues. The germline gives CDR1 DFQATT, CDR2 SNEGSKA (reference sequence). CDR3 sequence (DNA): TGCAGTGCTTGCCAGGCCGGACTAGCGGGGGGAGCTAGCACAGATACGCAGTATTTT. Translation: CSACQAGLAGGASTDTQYF.

The chain has TRBV12-3 or TRBV12-4 and TRBJ1-1, with a tentative D call TRBD1 (5 bases). CDR3 length equals 14 residues. The V end lost 5 bases, the J end lost 4 bases, and 14 bases lay between the germline ends. The CDR3 sequence is CASSVGGLGTEAFF. The CDR3, as DNA: TGTGCCAGCAGTGTGGGGGGGTTGGGCACTGAAGCTTTCTTT.

As to this clonotype: Its ends do not fully match the called genes, so a read error is possible. The rearrangement links TRBV11-2 to TRBJ2-1; 8 bases are a match to TRBD2. Germline V gene data show CDR1 as SGHAT and CDR2 as FQNNGV. CDR3 length: 17 residues. The CDR3 region is CASSLDLGVRGDAPGLF. CDR3 sequence (DNA): TGTGCCAGCAGCTTAGATCTGGGGGTGCGGGGGGACGCCCCAGGGCTCTTC.

V and J are TRBV10-1 and TRBJ1-5, with D perhaps matching TRBD1 (6 bases). Germline V CDR1 and CDR2: WNHNN, SYGVQD (reference sequence). There are 14 residues in the CDR3. The V end lost 3 bases, the J end lost 9 bases, and 15 bases lay between the germline ends. The chain's CDR3 is CASSEGTPQGPQHF. CDR3 sequence (DNA): TGCGCCAGCAGTGAAGGGACACCACAGGGGCCCCAGCATTTT.

V is TRBV6-5 and J is TRBJ2-2; D unresolved. CDR3 size: 13 residues. The germline CDR1 and CDR2 sequences are MNHEY and SVGAGI. Trimming pared 0 bases from V and 7 bases from J, leaving 6 bases between. CDR3 amino acids: CASSYSKVGELFF. The CDR3 bases are TGTGCCAGCAGTTACTCGAAGGTCGGGGAGCTGTTTTTT.

CDR3 in DNA: TGCAGTGCTTTCGAGGGGGCGCGGGATGGCTACACCTTC. Translating gives CSAFEGARDGYTF. This rearrangement joins TRBV20-1 to TRBJ1-2; 7 nucleotides match TRBD1. This CDR3 spans 13 amino acids. J lost 6 bases, V lost 5 bases, and 9 bases had no gene match. Germline V gene sequence: CDR1 DFQATT, CDR2 SNEGSKA (reference sequence).

This chain joins TRBV4-1 and TRBJ2-7, with 9 nucleotides matching TRBD1. Trimming took 1 base from V and 5 from J; bases not matched to a gene: 6. The germline CDR1 and CDR2 sequences are MGHRA and YSYEKL. This CDR3 has 15 amino acids. The CDR3 sequence is CASSQGYRDRDEQYF. The DNA for the CDR3 is TGCGCCAGCAGCCAAGGCTACCGGGACAGGGACGAGCAGTACTTC.